The 9 T cell receptor beta chains below all came from one sample that was sequenced in a study of T cell responses to AZD1222 COVID-19 vaccine. This table comes from immunoSEQ multiplex PCR, and its TCRdb copy is limited to in-frame clones, with some not included. The sample has 80,000 to 100,000 clones; approximately 88% are singletons. The source material was peripheral blood, sampled 28 days after the second AZD1222 dose. These receptor sequences come from an adult who received the AZD1222 COVID-19 vaccine.

The rearrangement uses TRBV25-1 and TRBJ1-2, with 8 positions matching TRBD1. Trimming removed 2 bases from V and 14 bases from J; junction bases left unmatched: 13. The CDR3 has 14 amino acids. The germline V gene encodes CDR1 MGHDK and CDR2 SYGVNS. The CDR3 bases are TGTGCCAGCAGTGAAACAGGAAGGCAGGGGGCGCCTACCTTC. This encodes CASSETGRQGAPTF.

The chain recombines TRBV9 with TRBJ2-1, with no clear D. Germline V gives CDR1 SGDLS, CDR2 YYNGEE. This CDR3 comprises 14 residues. V was cut by 0 bases and J by 9 bases, with 13 bases left in between. The CDR3 DNA reads as TGTGCCAGCAGCGTAGTTAGCTCTCTGGGTGAGCAGTTCTTC. This encodes CASSVVSSLGEQFF.

This sequence joins TRBV6-5 and TRBJ1-6, with D uncertain. The germline gives CDR1 MNHEY, CDR2 SVGAGI. V was pared by 2 bases and J by 12 bases, with 11 bases between. The CDR3 runs to 13 residues. CDR3 bases: TGTGCCAGCAGTTACCGGGCCCGAGGACCCCTCCACTTT. It encodes CASSYRARGPLHF.

This clone occurred a few times. This sequence joins TRBV6-2 or TRBV6-3 and TRBJ1-5; no definite D call. V lost 0 bases and J lost 5, with 8 bases in between. The CDR3 extends over 14 amino acids. CDR1 is MNHEY and CDR2 is SVGEGT in the germline V gene. CDR3 DNA sequence: TGTGCCAGCAGTTACTCCGACACCTATCAGCCCCAGCATTTT. Its translation is CASSYSDTYQPQHF.

The rearrangement links TRBV4-1 to TRBJ2-5; D gene uncertain. Germline-derived CDR1 and CDR2 are MGHRA and YSYEKL. Between the trimmed V and J ends, which lost 1 base and 3 bases, there was a span of 9 bases. This CDR3 contains 14 residues. The CDR3 DNA reads as TGCGCCAGCAGCCAAGCACAGTCCAAAGAGACCCAGTACTTC. Its translation is CASSQAQSKETQYF.

The chain couples TRBV6-6 to TRBJ2-1; 11 positions match TRBD1. Losses at the gene ends were 4 bases for V and 4 bases for J; bases not matched to a gene: 6. The CDR3 loop spans 16 amino acids. In germline, CDR1 is MNHNY, CDR2 SVGAGI (reference sequence). The DNA for the CDR3 is TGTGCCAGCAGTTTAGCCGGGACAGGGGGGTACAATGAGCAGTTCTTC. It translates to CASSLAGTGGYNEQFF.

This chain joins TRBV29-1 and TRBJ1-4; weak D call: TRBD1 (5 bases). The length of the CDR3 is 13 residues. CDR1 is SQVTM and CDR2 is ANQGSEA in the germline V gene. V was trimmed by 4 bases and J by 10 bases, leaving 16 bases between them. The CDR3 region has the DNA TGCAGCGTTGGGGGGAACAGCCAAGGAAAACTGTTTTTT. This sequence encodes CSVGGNSQGKLFF.

This rearrangement joins TRBV25-1 to TRBJ2-2, with D unclear. Looked up from germline, CDR1 is MGHDK and CDR2 is SYGVNS. V lost 5 bases to trimming and J lost 0 bases, with 10 bases between them. The length of the CDR3 is 15 residues. DNA of the CDR3: TGTGCCAGCAGTTCCGAGACTGCGAACACCGGGGAGCTGTTTTTT. This encodes CASSSETANTGELFF.

The J gene is TRBJ1-5, the V gene TRBV5-5; D unclear. Trimming shortened V by 2 bases and J by 0 bases, and 12 bases separated the two germline ends. The CDR3 contains 16 residues. The V gene's germline CDR1 is SGHKS and CDR2 YYEKEE (reference sequence). CDR3 nucleotides: TGTGCCAGCAGCTTAGGAACACCTTATAGCAATCAGCCCCAGCATTTT. This translates into CASSLGTPYSNQPQHF.